This T cell receptor (beta chain) came from a study of shared clonotypes between healthy human individuals. Study overall: Each donor contributed plates that comprised three CD4 naive, three CD4 memory, two CD8 naive and one CD8 memory. Study outcomes and limitations: Represented genetic and exposure-history diversity was restricted by having few donors. Memory subsets generally showed lower estimated richness than naive subsets.

This clone was observed once. What it binds is not known. Germline values: CDR1 LNHDA, CDR2 SQIVND (reference sequence). The CDR3 totals 15 residues. V dropped 5 bases and J dropped 4; count of bases not matched to a gene: 9. Sequenced by immunoSEQ multiplex PCR; TCRdb stores in-frame clones only, minus some. The sample lists approximately 710,000 clones, about 90% occurring once. Sample: memory CD8+ T cells from PBMCs. Subset given: CD45RO+ cells pooled with CCR7-negative TemRA cells. J is TRBJ2-7 and V is TRBV19; the match to TRBD1 covers 9 bases. The TCR was taken from a man between 18 and 29 years old in good health. Some clones in this sample may be carry-over from other donors' samples. The CDR3, as DNA: TGTGCCAGTAGTCCGGCGGGACAGGGCGAATACGAGCAGTACTTC. It is translated as CASSPAGQGEYEQYF.